This TCR beta chain was recorded in a study of T cells expressing NK-cell markers. On the study more broadly: Eight donors were sequenced, of whom seven were HCMV-seropositive, while the remaining one was HCMV-seronegative.

The germline V gene has CDR1 DFQATT and CDR2 SNEGSKA (reference sequence). The length of the CDR3 is 16 residues. Of note for this clonotype: Its antigen is unidentified.

A 5'RACE template switching approach incorporating UMIs was used to make TCR beta cDNA. TCRdb re-called the 5' RACE reads and catalogs CDR3 proteins one per entry, DNA excluded. This table holds 500,000 to 700,000 distinct CDR3 sequences. Findings and caveats of the study: HCMV specificity of the expanded NKG2C+ T cell clones was not established.

The V and J genes are TRBV20-1 and TRBJ2-7; the TCRdb call, TRBD2, lacks DNA for checking. The source of this sequence is a man aged 18 to 35 in good health. Source material: blood T cells: a sorted CD56 or NKG2C T cell subset, CD4+ or CD8+ T cells, or bulk PBMC T cells (not recorded which). CDR3 in amino acids: CSARSGGSGMEYEQYF.